This TCR beta chain was sequenced in a study of cytomegalovirus exposure and HLA in healthy donors. This CDR3 has 13 residues. CDR1 is SGHDN, CDR2 FVKESK, per germline. V shed 5 bases and J shed 4 bases, with 11 bases lying between them. The protocol was immunoSEQ multiplex PCR, while the TCRdb copy is restricted to in-frame clones and leaves out a portion. The sample lists approximately 56,000 clones, approximately 90% occurring once. Broader study findings: Subsequent analysis found a tendency for first-cohort TCR clusters to co-occur within the roughly 130 validation repertoires. Investigators reported about 160 TCR beta chains as tied to cytomegalovirus.

Remarks on this clone: Its cognate antigen is unknown.

The clonotype was recovered from a man younger than 35 in good health and CMV-seronegative. This sequence joins TRBV14 and TRBJ1-1; weak D call: TRBD1 (6 bases). Material for sequencing was PBMCs. The CDR3 DNA is TGTGCCAGCAGCAAACAGGGCCCCACTGAAGCTTTCTTT. Translated: CASSKQGPTEAFF.